This TCR beta chain was recovered during a study of T cells in Graves' hyperthyroidism and ophthalmopathy. Study at large: Any treatment followed the collection of peripheral blood at initial diagnosis.

Across 18 months, stable Graves' hyperthyroidism was marked by no progression to ophthalmopathy. Cells are PBMCs isolated from roughly 10 ml of fresh blood. The TCR beta CDR3 regions underwent amplification using RNA transcripts as the source. In the first-round RT-PCR of the TCR CDR3, the HTBI primer set was used. One entry per CDR3 protein results from TCRdb running MiXCR on the multiplex PCR reads. Counted here are more than 350,000 distinct CDR3 sequences, about 15% occurring once; the ten biggest clones make up 32%. This CDR3 comprises 15 residues. Germline V gives CDR1 SGHDT, CDR2 YYEEEE. Trimming at V came to 4 bases and at J to 4 bases, leaving 8 bases not matched to a gene. Ten or more counts support this clonotype.

The rearrangement uses TRBV5-6 and TRBJ2-7; 10 positions agree with TRBD1. The sequence was collected from a woman younger than 45 with Graves' hyperthyroidism. Source material: blood. Written as DNA, the CDR3 is TGTGCCAGCAGCCCGAGAGACAGGGGGCCGTACGAGCAGTACTTC. Translating gives CASSPRDRGPYEQYF. Supplemented by reference TRBV5-6 and TRBJ2-7, the full variable domain reads DAGVTQSPTHLIKTRGQQVTLRCSPKSGHDTVSWYQQALGQGPQFIFQYYEEEERQRGNFPDRFSGHQFPNYSSELNVNALLLGDSALYLCASSPRDRGPYEQYFGPGTRLTVT.